These 10 T cell receptor beta chains were sequenced from one sample in a study of post-analysis software for immune sequencing data. Their antigens remain unidentified. Study results and limitations: Controls showed lower frequencies than patients for roughly five TRBV segments, and TRBV5-6, TRBV5-1 and TRBV20-1 were among these.

Tagging with unique molecular identifiers was a feature of the TCR beta cDNA libraries. One entry per CDR3 protein results from TCRdb running MiXCR on the PCR reads. The repertoire holds hundreds of thousands of distinct CDR3 sequences, just under 30% seen once, with roughly 0.54% in the top ten. Sequencing was done on a sample of blood. The source is a girl aged 5-17 years with multiple sclerosis.

This chain links TRBV12-3 or TRBV12-4 with TRBJ1-5; 7 bases agree with TRBD1. Unmatched junction bases numbered 12, after V lost 7 bases and J lost 3 bases. This CDR3 has 16 residues. CDR3 in amino acids: CASKPGQKVNNQPQHF. The CDR3 nucleotides read TGTGCCAGCAAACCGGGACAGAAAGTTAACAATCAGCCCCAGCATTTT.

In its sample, this clonotype was seen a few times. The chain is built from TRBV5-5 and TRBJ2-7, with unresolved D. V lost 5 bases and J lost 3, with 12 bases in between. The CDR3 consists of 13 residues. Germline CDR1 SGHKS, CDR2 YYEKEE (reference sequence). This CDR3 is CASSRRADYEQYF. In nucleotides, the CDR3 is TGTGCCAGCAGTCGACGGGCAGACTACGAGCAGTACTTC.

The rearrangement uses TRBV28 and TRBJ2-7; D remains unclear. This CDR3 is built from 15 residues. Trimming removed 3 bases at V and 0 bases at J, with 12 bases between. Germline assignment: CDR1 MDHEN and CDR2 SYDVKM. The CDR3 sequence: CASSLGRFSSYEQYF. The CDR3 DNA is TGTGCCAGCAGTTTGGGAAGATTCAGCTCCTACGAGCAGTACTTC.

This clonotype was seen a few times. This rearrangement joins TRBV24-1 to TRBJ1-2, with 11 bases aligning to TRBD1. The CDR3 runs 17 residues. Germline V lookup: CDR1 KGHDR, CDR2 SFDVKD. J gave up 1 base and V 5 bases, and 8 bases lay outside the gene matches. The CDR3 here is CATSGGQGAIGNYGYTF. Here the CDR3 DNA reads TGTGCCACCAGTGGAGGACAGGGGGCAATCGGTAACTATGGCTACACCTTC.

This chain uses TRBV7-9 with TRBJ2-1, with 12 nucleotides matching TRBD1. CDR1 is SEHNR, CDR2 FQNEAQ, per germline (reference sequence). CDR3 size: 14 residues. V lost 5 bases to trimming and J lost 10 bases; unmatched junction nucleotides: 6. The CDR3 sequence is CASSRDRGRWEQFF. As DNA, the CDR3 is TGTGCCAGCAGCCGGGACAGGGGGCGTTGGGAGCAGTTCTTC.

CDR3 sequence reads: CASSSYLQGNKNIQYF. CDR3 DNA: TGTGCCAGCAGCTCGTACCTACAGGGTAACAAAAACATTCAGTACTTC. This chain connects TRBV7-8 to TRBJ2-4; TRBD1 might be the D (6 bases). Trimming left V 4 bases short and J 3 bases short, with 16 bases between. Germline values: CDR1 SGHVS, CDR2 FQNEAQ. The CDR3 sequence is 16 residues long.

This clonotype was counted only a few times. This chain uses TRBV29-1 with TRBJ1-5; unclear D gene. Germline values: CDR1 SQVTM, CDR2 ANQGSEA. The V and J ends lost 4 bases and 6 bases respectively, with 10 bases between them. The CDR3 spans 12 residues. CDR3 sequence (DNA): TGCAGCGTTGGCTCGCTCGGTCAGCCCCAGCATTTT. Translating gives CSVGSLGQPQHF.

The chain couples TRBV29-1 to TRBJ2-5, with D unresolved. The CDR3 consists of 14 residues. The V gene lost 0 bases and the J gene lost 1 base, with 9 bases spanning the gap. The V gene's germline CDR1 is SQVTM and CDR2 ANQGSEA. The CDR3 nucleotides read TGCAGCGTTGAAGATGCCAGAGTCCAAGAGACCCAGTACTTC. Residues: CSVEDARVQETQYF.

This clonotype was found once. J is TRBJ2-1 and V is TRBV9; TRBD2 might be the D (6 bases). The length of the CDR3 is 16 residues. V lost 0 bases, J lost 7 bases, and 17 bases lay in between. Germline CDR1 and CDR2: SGDLS and YYNGEE. The CDR3 DNA follows: TGTGCCAGCAGCGTAGGTGACAACGGGAGAGGAAATGAGCAGTTCTTC. Translated, it gives CASSVGDNGRGNEQFF.

This clonotype showed up just a few times. The chain links TRBV2 to TRBJ2-3; TRBD2 matches at 12 bases. The length of the CDR3 is 17 residues. The V segment lost 4 bases and the J segment 2 bases; nucleotides outside the gene matches: 7. Germline V gene lookup returns CDR1 SNHLY and CDR2 FYNNEI. The CDR3 sequence is CASSGLTSGGITDTQYF. Here the CDR3 DNA reads TGTGCCAGCAGTGGACTCACTAGCGGGGGGATCACAGATACGCAGTATTTT.